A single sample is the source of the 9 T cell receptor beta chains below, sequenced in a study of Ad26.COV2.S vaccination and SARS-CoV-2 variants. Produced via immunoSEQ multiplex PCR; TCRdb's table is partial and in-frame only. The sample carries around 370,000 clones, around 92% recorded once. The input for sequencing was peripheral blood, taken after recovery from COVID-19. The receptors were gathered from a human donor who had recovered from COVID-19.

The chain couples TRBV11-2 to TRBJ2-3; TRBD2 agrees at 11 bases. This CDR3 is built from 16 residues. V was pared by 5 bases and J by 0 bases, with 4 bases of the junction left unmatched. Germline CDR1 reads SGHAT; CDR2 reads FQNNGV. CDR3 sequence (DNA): TGTGCCAGCAGCCCGGGACTAGCGGCCAGCACAGATACGCAGTATTTT. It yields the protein CASSPGLAASTDTQYF.

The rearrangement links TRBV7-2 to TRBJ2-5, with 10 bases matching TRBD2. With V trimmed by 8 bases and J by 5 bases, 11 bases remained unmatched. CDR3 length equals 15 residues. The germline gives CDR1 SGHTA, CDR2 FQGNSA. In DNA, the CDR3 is TGTGCCAGCGCCACCGGAGCGGGGGGGCCGGAGACCCAGTACTTC. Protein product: CASATGAGGPETQYF.

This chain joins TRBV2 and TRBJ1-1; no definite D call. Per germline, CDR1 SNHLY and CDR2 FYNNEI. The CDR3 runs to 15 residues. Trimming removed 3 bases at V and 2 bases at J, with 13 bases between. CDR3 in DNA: TGTGCCAGCAGTGACGGGCCACAGATTAACACTGAAGCTTTCTTT. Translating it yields CASSDGPQINTEAFF.

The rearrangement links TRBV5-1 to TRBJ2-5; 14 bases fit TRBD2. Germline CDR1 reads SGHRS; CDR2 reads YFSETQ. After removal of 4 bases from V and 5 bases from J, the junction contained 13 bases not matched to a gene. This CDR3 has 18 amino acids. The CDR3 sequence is CASSLTSGGAMVRETQYF. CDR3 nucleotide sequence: TGCGCCAGCAGCCTGACTAGCGGGGGGGCAATGGTTCGGGAGACCCAGTACTTC.

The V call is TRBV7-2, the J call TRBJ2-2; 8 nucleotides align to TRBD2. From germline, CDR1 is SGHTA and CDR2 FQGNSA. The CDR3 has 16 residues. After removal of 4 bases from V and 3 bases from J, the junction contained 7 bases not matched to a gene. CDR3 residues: CASSWGGGTYTGELFF. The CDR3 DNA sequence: TGTGCCAGCAGCTGGGGCGGGGGGACTTACACCGGGGAGCTGTTTTTT.

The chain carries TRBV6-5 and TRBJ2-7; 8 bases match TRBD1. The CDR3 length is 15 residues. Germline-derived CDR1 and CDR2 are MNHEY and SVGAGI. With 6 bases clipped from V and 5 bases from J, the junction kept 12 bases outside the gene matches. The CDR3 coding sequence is TGTGCCAGCAGGCCACTCCGGACAGGGACCAACGAGCAGTACTTC. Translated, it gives CASRPLRTGTNEQYF.

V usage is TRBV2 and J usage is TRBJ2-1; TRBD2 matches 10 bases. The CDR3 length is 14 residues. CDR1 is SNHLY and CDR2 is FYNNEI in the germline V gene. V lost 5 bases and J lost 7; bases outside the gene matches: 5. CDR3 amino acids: CASSKRGGLNEQFF. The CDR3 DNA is TGTGCCAGCAGTAAGCGGGGGGGCCTAAATGAGCAGTTCTTC.

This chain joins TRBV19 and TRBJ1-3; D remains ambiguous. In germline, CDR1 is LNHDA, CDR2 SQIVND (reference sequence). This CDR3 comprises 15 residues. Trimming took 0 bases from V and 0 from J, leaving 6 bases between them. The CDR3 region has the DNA TGTGCCAGTAGTATAGATTACAGCTCTGGAAACACCATATATTTT. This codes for CASSIDYSSGNTIYF.

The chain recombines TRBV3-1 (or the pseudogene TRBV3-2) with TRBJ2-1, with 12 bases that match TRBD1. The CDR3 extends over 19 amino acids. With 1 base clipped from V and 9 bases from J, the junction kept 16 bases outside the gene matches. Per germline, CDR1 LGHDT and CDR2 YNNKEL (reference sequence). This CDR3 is CASSQVRGTGGLGAAEQFF. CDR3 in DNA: TGTGCCAGCAGCCAAGTCCGTGGGACAGGGGGCTTGGGAGCGGCTGAGCAGTTCTTC.